These T cell receptor beta chains were read from a single sample in a study of blood T cell repertoires in COVID-19. Generated by immunoSEQ multiplex PCR, the TCRdb table keeps only in-frame clones and is missing some. Among about 200,000 clones listed, around four fifths were seen once. The sequenced sample was peripheral blood. Receptors originate from a human donor with acute or convalescent COVID-19. The donor label of this sample is uncertain. The CDR3 runs from the conserved cysteine through the conserved F or W. Each record gives: J gene, V gene, CDR3 protein.

j_gene: TRBJ1-2
v_gene: TRBV27
CDR3aa: CASSPWTGRPNYGYTF

j_gene: TRBJ2-1
v_gene: TRBV7-8
CDR3aa: CASSQGLAGYNEQFF

j_gene: TRBJ2-2
v_gene: TRBV19
CDR3aa: CATGGQVTGELFF

j_gene: TRBJ1-5
v_gene: TRBV4-1
CDR3aa: CASSQAGFNQPQHF

j_gene: TRBJ2-7
v_gene: TRBV10-2
CDR3aa: CASSPTWYYEQYF

j_gene: TRBJ2-3
v_gene: TRBV18
CDR3aa: CASSPPPGGRADTQYF

j_gene: TRBJ2-2
v_gene: TRBV12-3/TRBV12-4
CDR3aa: CASKDTAPGELFF

j_gene: TRBJ2-5
v_gene: TRBV7-9
CDR3aa: CASSLYPEETQYF

j_gene: TRBJ2-5
v_gene: TRBV9
CDR3aa: CASSVGNRGHLETQYF

j_gene: TRBJ2-3
v_gene: TRBV6-5
CDR3aa: CASSPGPGTDTQYF

j_gene: TRBJ2-6
v_gene: TRBV27
CDR3aa: CASSLSGQGVRSGANVLTF

j_gene: TRBJ1-1
v_gene: TRBV28
CDR3aa: CASSGFDSMNTEAFF

j_gene: TRBJ2-3
v_gene: TRBV29-1
CDR3aa: CSVPSPGADTQYF

j_gene: TRBJ2-7
v_gene: TRBV6-2/TRBV6-3
CDR3aa: CASSYLRGLGEQYF

j_gene: TRBJ2-5
v_gene: TRBV19
CDR3aa: CASSTLDRWGRQETQYF

j_gene: TRBJ2-7
v_gene: TRBV29-1
CDR3aa: CSVGDRPHSYEQYF

j_gene: TRBJ2-5
v_gene: TRBV5-4
CDR3aa: CASTAGTAQETQYF

j_gene: TRBJ1-1
v_gene: TRBV7-2
CDR3aa: CASTFTGDTEAFF

j_gene: TRBJ1-5
v_gene: TRBV18
CDR3aa: CASLEGGSNQPQHF

j_gene: TRBJ1-5
v_gene: TRBV28
CDR3aa: CASSTRQGWQPQHF

j_gene: TRBJ2-7
v_gene: TRBV6-6
CDR3aa: CASSSGLTYEQYF

j_gene: TRBJ2-7
v_gene: TRBV27
CDR3aa: CASSLRQTGGEQYF

j_gene: TRBJ2-3
v_gene: TRBV19
CDR3aa: CASKRGFASTDTQYF

j_gene: TRBJ1-5
v_gene: TRBV6-6
CDR3aa: CASSKQGEGNQPQHF

j_gene: TRBJ2-7
v_gene: TRBV6-5
CDR3aa: CASSYYGTESSYEQYF

j_gene: TRBJ2-2
v_gene: TRBV5-1
CDR3aa: CASRLAGGSTGELFF

j_gene: TRBJ1-6
v_gene: TRBV18
CDR3aa: CASSPGSSYNSPLHF

j_gene: TRBJ1-5
v_gene: TRBV6-5
CDR3aa: CASSPRDRGRSQHF

j_gene: TRBJ2-1
v_gene: TRBV6-7
CDR3aa: CASSYSGAGGYNEQFF

j_gene: TRBJ2-1
v_gene: TRBV7-2
CDR3aa: CASRKGPLSREGNEQFF

j_gene: TRBJ1-2
v_gene: TRBV24-1
CDR3aa: CATSRGQTYGYTF

j_gene: TRBJ2-2
v_gene: TRBV7-3
CDR3aa: CASSLGTSGTGELFF

j_gene: TRBJ1-3
v_gene: TRBV6-5
CDR3aa: CASSRETGQRNTIYF

j_gene: TRBJ1-5
v_gene: TRBV11-3
CDR3aa: CASSFTPLRDQPQHF

j_gene: TRBJ1-1
v_gene: TRBV19
CDR3aa: CATQIRRRFPPNTEAFF

j_gene: TRBJ1-5
v_gene: TRBV5-4
CDR3aa: CASSLAGGQPQHF

j_gene: TRBJ1-1
v_gene: TRBV18
CDR3aa: CASSSLVATGSVTEAFF

j_gene: TRBJ2-3
v_gene: TRBV5-1
CDR3aa: CASSKLAGDRDTQYF

j_gene: TRBJ2-7
v_gene: TRBV28
CDR3aa: CASRTSGRGLCHF

j_gene: TRBJ1-2
v_gene: TRBV7-9
CDR3aa: CASSRAGGARGHGYTF

j_gene: TRBJ1-1
v_gene: TRBV29-1
CDR3aa: CSAEARGNTEAFF